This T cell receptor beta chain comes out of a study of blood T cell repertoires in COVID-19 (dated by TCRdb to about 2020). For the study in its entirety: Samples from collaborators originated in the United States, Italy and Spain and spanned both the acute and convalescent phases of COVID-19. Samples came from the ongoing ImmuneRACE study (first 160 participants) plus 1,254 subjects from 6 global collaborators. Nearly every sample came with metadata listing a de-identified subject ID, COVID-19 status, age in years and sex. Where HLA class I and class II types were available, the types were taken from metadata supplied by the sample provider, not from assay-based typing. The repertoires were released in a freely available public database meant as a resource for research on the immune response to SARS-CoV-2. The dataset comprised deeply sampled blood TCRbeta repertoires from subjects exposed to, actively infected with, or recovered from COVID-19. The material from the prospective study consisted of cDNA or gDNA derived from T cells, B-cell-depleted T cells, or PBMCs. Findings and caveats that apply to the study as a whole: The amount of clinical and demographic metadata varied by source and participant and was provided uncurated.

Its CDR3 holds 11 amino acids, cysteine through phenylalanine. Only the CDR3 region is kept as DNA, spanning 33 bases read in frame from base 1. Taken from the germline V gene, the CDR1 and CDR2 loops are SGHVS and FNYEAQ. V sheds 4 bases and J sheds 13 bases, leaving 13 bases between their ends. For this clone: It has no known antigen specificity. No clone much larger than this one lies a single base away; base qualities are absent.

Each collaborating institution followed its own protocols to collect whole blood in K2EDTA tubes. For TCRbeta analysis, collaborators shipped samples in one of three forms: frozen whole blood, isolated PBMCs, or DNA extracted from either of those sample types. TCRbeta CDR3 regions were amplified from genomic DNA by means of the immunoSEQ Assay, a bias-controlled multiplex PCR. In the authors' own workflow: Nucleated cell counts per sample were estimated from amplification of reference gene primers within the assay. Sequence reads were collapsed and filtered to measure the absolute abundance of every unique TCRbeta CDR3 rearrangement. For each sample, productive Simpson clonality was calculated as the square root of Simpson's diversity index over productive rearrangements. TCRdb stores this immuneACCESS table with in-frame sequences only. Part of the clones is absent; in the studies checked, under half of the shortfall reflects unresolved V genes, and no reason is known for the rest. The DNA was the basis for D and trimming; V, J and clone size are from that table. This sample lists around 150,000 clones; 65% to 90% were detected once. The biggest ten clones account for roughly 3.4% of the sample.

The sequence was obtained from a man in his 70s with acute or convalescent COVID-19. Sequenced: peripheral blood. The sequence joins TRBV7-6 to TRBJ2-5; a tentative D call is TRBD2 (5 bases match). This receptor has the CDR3 CASSYGGEVYF. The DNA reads TGTGCCAGCAGCTACGGAGGCGAGGTGTACTTC.